These 27 T cell receptor beta chains originate from one sample sequenced in a study of CD8 T cells in Susac syndrome. With random hexamers, 0.5 to 1 ug RNA was reverse transcribed. Each CDR3 protein is one row after TCRdb ran MiXCR on the immunoSEQ multiplex PCR reads. This table has around 190,000 distinct CDR3 sequences, 80% to 95% appearing once. The specimen was CD4+ T cells from PBMCs. The receptors come from a human donor in good health.

This chain links TRBV20-1 with TRBJ1-6; 7 bases map to TRBD1. The CDR3 runs 17 residues. Germline CDR1 reads DFQATT; CDR2 reads SNEGSKA (reference sequence). The junction had 13 bases not matched to a gene; V was cut back by 2 bases and J by 6 bases. The CDR3 DNA follows: TGCAGTGCTAGAACGGGACAGCGTCCGACCAGTAATTCACCCCTCCACTTT. It codes for CSARTGQRPTSNSPLHF.

The chain has TRBV5-1 and TRBJ2-3; D gene ambiguous. Germline V gives CDR1 SGHRS, CDR2 YFSETQ. With 5 bases removed from V and 0 bases from J, the gap between germline ends came to 7 bases. The CDR3 is 13 amino acids. This CDR3 is CASRSPSTDTQYF. CDR3 sequence (DNA): TGCGCCAGCAGGTCTCCTAGCACAGATACGCAGTATTTT.

V gene TRBV7-6 combines with J gene TRBJ1-1; D gene ambiguous. The CDR3 has 13 residues. Germline lookup yields CDR1 SGHVS and CDR2 FNYEAQ. Trimming took off 2 bases at V and 4 bases at J, with 8 bases between the two ends. CDR3 protein: CASSLFRGTEAFF. The CDR3 DNA is TGTGCCAGCAGCTTATTCCGCGGCACTGAAGCTTTCTTT.

This rearrangement joins TRBV30 to TRBJ1-6, with 7 bases that match TRBD1. Germline CDR1 reads GTSNPN; CDR2 reads SVGIG (reference sequence). The CDR3 is 16 residues long. The J segment lost 0 bases and the V segment lost 7 bases, leaving 9 bases of the junction unmatched. The CDR3 here is CALSPGQSSYNSPLHF. DNA for the CDR3: TGTGCCTTATCCCCGGGACAGAGCTCCTATAATTCACCCCTCCACTTT.

CDR3 residues: CASSLRTGANYGYTF. The DNA of the CDR3 is TGTGCCAGCAGCTTACGAACGGGAGCTAACTATGGCTACACCTTC. The chain couples TRBV7-8 to TRBJ1-2; unclear D gene. V shed 2 bases and J shed 0 bases, with 10 bases lying between them. CDR3 length: 15 amino acids. Germline-derived CDR1 and CDR2 are SGHVS and FQNEAQ.

The rearrangement uses TRBV6-1 and TRBJ1-6; D possibly corresponds to TRBD1 (5 bases). This CDR3 contains 14 residues. CDR1 and CDR2 (germline): MNHNS, SASEGT. Trimming removed 7 bases at V and 4 bases at J, with 11 bases between. In nucleotides, the CDR3 is TGTGCCAGCATATTAGGGACGTATAATTCACCCCTCCACTTT. This gives the protein CASILGTYNSPLHF.

For the CDR3, the DNA is TGTGCCAGCAGCCAATGGGGAGAAGCGGGGGGCTCAGATACGCAGTATTTT. Its protein is CASSQWGEAGGSDTQYF. This rearrangement joins TRBV4-2 to TRBJ2-3, with 9 positions matching TRBD2. Germline CDR1 LGHNA, CDR2 YNFKEQ. The junction had 10 bases not matched to a gene; V was cut back by 2 bases and J by 4 bases. This CDR3 is built from 17 residues.

In this sample, this clonotype turned up once. The V call is TRBV5-1, the J call TRBJ2-2, with D perhaps TRBD1 or TRBD2 (5 bases each). CDR1 and CDR2 (germline): SGHRS, YFSETQ. The CDR3 runs 13 residues. V lost 7 bases and J lost 2, with 9 bases in between. Written as DNA, the CDR3 is TGCGCCAGCGGGGACGGTAACACCGGGGAGCTGTTTTTT. Its protein product is CASGDGNTGELFF.

V is TRBV7-8 and J is TRBJ2-1, with D perhaps matching TRBD2 (6 bases). CDR1 is SGHVS, CDR2 FQNEAQ, per germline. V was clipped by 2 bases and J by 5 bases, with 10 bases between them. CDR3 size: 14 residues. DNA for the CDR3: TGTGCCAGCAGCTTAAGTCGGGAGCACAATGAGCAGTTCTTC. This translates into CASSLSREHNEQFF.

This chain joins TRBV5-1 and TRBJ2-1; D gene unclear. CDR3 length: 17 amino acids. Trimming took 1 base from V and 1 from J, leaving 15 bases between them. CDR1 SGHRS and CDR2 YFSETQ come from the germline V gene. The CDR3 DNA follows: TGCGCCAGCAGCTTGACCCCACTATCCCGGTCCTACAATGAGCAGTTCTTC. Encoded protein: CASSLTPLSRSYNEQFF.

The gene calls are TRBV7-9 and TRBJ2-7; TRBD2 agrees at 8 bases. Trimming cost V 5 bases and J 8 bases; bases outside gene matches: 11. This CDR3 comprises 14 residues. Germline CDR1 and CDR2: SEHNR and FQNEAQ (reference sequence). Here the CDR3 DNA reads TGTGCCAGCAGCGTCGGGGGGGCCTCACAAAAGCAGTACGTC. This sequence encodes CASSVGGASQKQYV.

This chain joins TRBV28 and TRBJ2-1, with D possibly being TRBD2 (6 bases). CDR3 length: 14 amino acids. The V end lost 1 base, the J end lost 12 bases, and 16 bases lay between the germline ends. In germline, CDR1 is MDHEN, CDR2 SYDVKM. The CDR3 spells CASSLLGRRGPQFF. The DNA of the CDR3 is TGTGCCAGCAGTTTATTGGGCAGGAGGGGCCCGCAGTTCTTC.

In nucleotides, the CDR3 is TGTGCCAGCAGCCAAGGGCGCGGGGGCCTGAGCACAGATACGCAGTATTTT. It specifies CASSQGRGGLSTDTQYF. V usage is TRBV3-1 and J usage is TRBJ2-3; perhaps TRBD2 as D (7 bases). V shed 1 base and J shed 0 bases, with 14 bases lying between them. Looked up from germline, CDR1 is LGHDT and CDR2 is YNNKEL (reference sequence). The CDR3 consists of 17 residues.

V is TRBV10-3 and J is TRBJ2-5; perhaps TRBD1 as D (6 bases). CDR3 length: 13 amino acids. Trimming took off 3 bases at V and 5 bases at J, with 10 bases between the two ends. Germline CDR1 ENHRY, CDR2 SYGVKD. The CDR3 here is CAISDGQGETQYF. CDR3 nucleotide sequence: TGTGCCATCAGTGATGGGCAGGGGGAGACCCAGTACTTC.

The genes are TRBV3-1 and TRBJ2-5; a weak D match, TRBD1 (6 bases). The germline gives CDR1 LGHDT, CDR2 YNNKEL (reference sequence). With 4 bases removed from V and 10 bases from J, the gap between germline ends came to 13 bases. The length of the CDR3 is 12 residues. The DNA of the CDR3 is TGTGCCAGCAGCCTCTACATGGACAGCCAGTACTTC. It yields the protein CASSLYMDSQYF.

The V call is TRBV4-3, the J call TRBJ2-6; D ambiguous. V was cut by 4 bases and J by 0 bases, with 13 bases left in between. The germline V gene has CDR1 LGHNA and CDR2 YSLEER. There are 17 residues in the CDR3. This chain's CDR3 is CASSPEVGYSGANVLTF. As DNA, the CDR3 is TGCGCCAGCAGCCCCGAAGTGGGGTACTCTGGGGCCAACGTCCTGACTTTC.

The J gene is TRBJ2-3, the V gene TRBV7-2; no definite D call. Germline lookup yields CDR1 SGHTA and CDR2 FQGNSA. CDR3 length: 13 residues. V lost 5 bases and J 2 bases, leaving 8 bases between the germline ends. In DNA, the CDR3 is TGTGCCAGCAGCCGGATTACCACAGATACGCAGTATTTT. Its protein product is CASSRITTDTQYF.

The chain employs TRBV28 and TRBJ1-5, with a weak D call TRBD1 (5 bases). CDR3 length: 11 amino acids. Germline CDR1 reads MDHEN; CDR2 reads SYDVKM. The DNA for the CDR3 is TGTGGGGCGGGGCGCAATCAGCCCCAGCATTTT. Translated: CGAGRNQPQHF.

V is TRBV5-4 and J is TRBJ2-1; TRBD1 aligns across 8 bases. Germline CDR1 SGHNT, CDR2 YYREEE (reference sequence). The CDR3 runs to 15 residues. Unmatched junction bases numbered 5, after V lost 0 bases and J lost 6 bases. The CDR3 DNA reads as TGTGCCAGCAGCTTGGGCTCGGGACAGGTCAATGAGCAGTTCTTC. It yields the protein CASSLGSGQVNEQFF.

V and J are TRBV7-3 and TRBJ2-5; D is tentatively TRBD1 or TRBD2 (5 bases each). The germline gives CDR1 SGHTA, CDR2 FQGTGA. This CDR3 is built from 15 residues. The ends were cut back, 5 bases at V and 0 bases at J, with 13 bases in the middle. The CDR3, as DNA: TGTGCCAGCAGCCCCGAGGGGAAACACCAAGAGACCCAGTACTTC. Translated, it gives CASSPEGKHQETQYF.

CDR3 sequence: CASSIESGELFF. The DNA of the CDR3 is TGTGCCAGTAGTATAGAAAGCGGGGAGCTGTTTTTT. The rearrangement joins TRBV19 to TRBJ2-2; D is ambiguous. Germline values: CDR1 LNHDA, CDR2 SQIVND (reference sequence). V lost 0 bases, J lost 7 bases, and 3 bases lay in between. This CDR3 comprises 12 residues.

The chain joins TRBV18 to TRBJ1-5, with D possibly being TRBD1 (6 bases). V lost 3 bases and J 2 bases, leaving 11 bases between the germline ends. In germline, CDR1 is KGHSH, CDR2 LQKENI. The CDR3 sequence is 15 residues long. CDR3 amino acids: CASSPTRGGNQPQHF. CDR3 nucleotide sequence: TGTGCCAGCTCACCGACGAGGGGGGGCAATCAGCCCCAGCATTTT.

The genes are TRBV12-3 or TRBV12-4 and TRBJ2-1; D remains unclear. V lost 6 bases and J lost 6, with 12 bases in between. This CDR3 has 13 residues. The CDR3 region is CASSHQVGNEQFF. The CDR3 DNA reads as TGTGCCAGCAGCCATCAAGTGGGCAATGAGCAGTTCTTC.

The chain recombines TRBV5-1 with TRBJ2-7, with a tentative D call TRBD2 (6 bases). V was pared by 5 bases and J by 0 bases, with 15 bases between. This CDR3 spans 15 amino acids. From germline, CDR1 is SGHRS and CDR2 YFSETQ. The CDR3 DNA follows: TGCGCCAGCAGGATAGGGACTCCGAGCTCCTACGAGCAGTACGTC. As protein: CASRIGTPSSYEQYV.

CDR3 DNA sequence: TGTGCCATCAGTGAGTCGATGCCCACTCAAGAGACCCAGTACTTC. It is translated as CAISESMPTQETQYF. V usage is TRBV10-3 and J usage is TRBJ2-5; D not certain. Germline lookup yields CDR1 ENHRY and CDR2 SYGVKD. Trimming stripped 0 bases from V and 2 bases from J, with 10 bases between. The CDR3 consists of 15 residues.

V and J are TRBV14 and TRBJ1-1; D unclear. Trimming left V 0 bases short and J 8 bases short, with 10 bases between. The CDR3 loop spans 13 amino acids. The germline CDR1 and CDR2 sequences are SGHDN and FVKESK. In DNA, the CDR3 is TGTGCCAGCAGCCAAGATTACAGCAGAGAAGCTTTCTTT. It encodes CASSQDYSREAFF.

The CDR3 region is CASSLLQDRTYEQYV. In nucleotides, the CDR3 is TGTGCCAGCAGTCTCCTTCAGGACAGAACCTACGAGCAGTACGTC. V and J are TRBV28 and TRBJ2-7, with D possibly matching TRBD1 (6 bases). The CDR3 has 15 residues. CDR1 and CDR2 (germline): MDHEN, SYDVKM. V was pared by 5 bases and J by 2 bases, with 16 bases between.